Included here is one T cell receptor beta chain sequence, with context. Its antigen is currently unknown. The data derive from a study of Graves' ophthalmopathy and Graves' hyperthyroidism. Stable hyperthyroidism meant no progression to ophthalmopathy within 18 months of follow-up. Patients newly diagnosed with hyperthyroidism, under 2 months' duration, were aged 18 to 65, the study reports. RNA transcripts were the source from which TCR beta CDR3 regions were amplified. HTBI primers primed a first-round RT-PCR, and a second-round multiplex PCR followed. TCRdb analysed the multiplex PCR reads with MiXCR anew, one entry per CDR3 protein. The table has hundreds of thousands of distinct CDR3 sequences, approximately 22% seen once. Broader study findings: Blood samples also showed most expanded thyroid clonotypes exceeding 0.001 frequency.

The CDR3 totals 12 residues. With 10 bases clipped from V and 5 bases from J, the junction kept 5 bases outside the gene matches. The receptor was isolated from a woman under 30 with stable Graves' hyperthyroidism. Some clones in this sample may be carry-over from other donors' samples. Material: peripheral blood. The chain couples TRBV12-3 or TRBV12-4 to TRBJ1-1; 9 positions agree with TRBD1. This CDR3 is CAIGTGKTEAFF. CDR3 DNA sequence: TGTGCCATCGGGACAGGGAAGACTGAAGCTTTCTTT.